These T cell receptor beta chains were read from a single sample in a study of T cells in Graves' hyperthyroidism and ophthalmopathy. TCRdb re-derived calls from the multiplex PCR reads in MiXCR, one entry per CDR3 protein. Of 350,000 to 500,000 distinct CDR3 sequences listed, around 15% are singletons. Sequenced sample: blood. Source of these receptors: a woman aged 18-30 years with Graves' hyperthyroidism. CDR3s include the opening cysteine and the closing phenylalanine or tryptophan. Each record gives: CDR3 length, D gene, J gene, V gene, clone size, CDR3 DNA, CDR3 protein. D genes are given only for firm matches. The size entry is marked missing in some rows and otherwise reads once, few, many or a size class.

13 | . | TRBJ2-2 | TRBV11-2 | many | TGTGCCAGCAGCTTGGACCGCACCGGGGAGCTGTTTTTT | CASSLDRTGELFF
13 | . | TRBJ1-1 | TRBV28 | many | TGTGCCAGCAGTTTATCCCAGGGGCTTGAAGCTTTCTTT | CASSLSQGLEAFF
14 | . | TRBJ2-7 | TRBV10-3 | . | TGTGCCATCAGTGAGAGATACCCTATCTACGAGCAGTACTTC | CAISERYPIYEQYF
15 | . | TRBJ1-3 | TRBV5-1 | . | TGCGCCAGCAGCTTGGGCCCCGGTGGTGGAAACACCATATATTTT | CASSLGPGGGNTIYF
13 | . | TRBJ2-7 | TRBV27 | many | TGTGCCAGCAGCCGCGGGGGCCACTACGAGCAGTACTTC | CASSRGGHYEQYF
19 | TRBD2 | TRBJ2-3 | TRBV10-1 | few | TGCGCCAGCAGTGATAGGGGACTAGCGGGAGGACCGAGCACAGATACGCAGTATTTT | CASSDRGLAGGPSTDTQYF
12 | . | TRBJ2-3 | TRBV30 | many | TGTGCCTGGAGTGTAAGCACAGATACGCAGTATTTT | CAWSVSTDTQYF
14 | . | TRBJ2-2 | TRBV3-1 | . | TGTGCCAGCAGCCAAGGCCCAGCGGGCGGGGAGCTGTTTTTT | CASSQGPAGGELFF
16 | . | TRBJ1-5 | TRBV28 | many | TGTGCCAGCAGTCCCCACTTAACATCTAGCAATCAGCCCCAGCATTTT | CASSPHLTSSNQPQHF
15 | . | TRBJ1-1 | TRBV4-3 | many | TGCGCCAGCAGCCAAGAAGGGACGAGAGACACTGAAGCTTTCTTT | CASSQEGTRDTEAFF
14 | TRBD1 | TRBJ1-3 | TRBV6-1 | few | TGTGCCAGCAGTAAACAGGGGGTCGGAAACACCATATATTTT | CASSKQGVGNTIYF
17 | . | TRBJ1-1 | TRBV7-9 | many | TGTGCCAACAGCTCCAGACCTCAGACAATGGTGAACACTGAAGCTTTCTTT | CANSSRPQTMVNTEAFF
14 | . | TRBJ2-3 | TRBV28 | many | TGTGCCAGCAGTACGGAGCGGGGCACAGATACGCAGTATTTT | CASSTERGTDTQYF
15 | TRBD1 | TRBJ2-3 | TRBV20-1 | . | TGCAGTGCTACTTCCGGGACAGAGAGCACAGATACGCAGTATTTT | CSATSGTESTDTQYF
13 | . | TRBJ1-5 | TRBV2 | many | TGTGCCAGCAGTGAAGCTTCTATTCAGCCCCAGCATTTT | CASSEASIQPQHF
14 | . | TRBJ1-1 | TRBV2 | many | TGTGCCAGCAGTCCCGGGCCCCGGGGCACTGAAGCTTTCTTT | CASSPGPRGTEAFF
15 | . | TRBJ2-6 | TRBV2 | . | TGTGCCAGCAGGCCGGGGGCAGCTGGGGCCAACGTCCTGACTTTC | CASRPGAAGANVLTF
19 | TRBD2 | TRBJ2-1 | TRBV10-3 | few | TGTGCCATCAATCAAATTGGACTAGCGGGAGGGGATTCCTACAATGAGCAGTTCTTC | CAINQIGLAGGDSYNEQFF
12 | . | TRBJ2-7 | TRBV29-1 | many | TGCAGCGTCCAAGGGGGAGCCCACGAGCAGTACTTC | CSVQGGAHEQYF
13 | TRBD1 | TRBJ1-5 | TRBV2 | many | TGTGCCAGCAGCGTAAGGACAGGGGTCCCCCAGCATTTT | CASSVRTGVPQHF
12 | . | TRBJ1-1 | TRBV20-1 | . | TGCAGTGCTAGAGGACCGAACACTGAAGCTTCCTTT | CSARGPNTEASF
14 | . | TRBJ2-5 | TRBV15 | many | TGTGCCACCAGCAGAGATCGTACGGAAGAGACCCAGTACTTC | CATSRDRTEETQYF
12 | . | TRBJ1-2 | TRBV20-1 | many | TGCAGTGCTAGAGATAACGGGAACTACTACACCTTC | CSARDNGNYYTF
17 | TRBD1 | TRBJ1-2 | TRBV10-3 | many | TGTGCCATCAGCCGTCGGGGGACAGGGGGCAGAGGCTATGGCTACACCTTC | CAISRRGTGGRGYGYTF
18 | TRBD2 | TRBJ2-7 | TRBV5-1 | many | TGCGCCAGCAGCCCATACGAGGGGAGACTAGCGGGAAACTACGAGCAGTACTTC | CASSPYEGRLAGNYEQYF
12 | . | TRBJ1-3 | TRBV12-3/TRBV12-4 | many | TGTGCCACCCGATTTTCTGGAAACACCATATATTTT | CATRFSGNTIYF
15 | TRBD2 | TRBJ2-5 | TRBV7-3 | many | TGTGCCAGCAGCTTGGATGGACTAGCGGGAGAGACCCAGTACTTC | CASSLDGLAGETQYF
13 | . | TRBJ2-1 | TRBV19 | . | TGTGCCAGTAGTATAGATTTGACGAATGAGCAGTTCTTC | CASSIDLTNEQFF
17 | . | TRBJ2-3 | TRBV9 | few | TGTGCCAGCAGCGTAGATCTGCCGGGACTGGTCACAGATACGCAGTATTTT | CASSVDLPGLVTDTQYF
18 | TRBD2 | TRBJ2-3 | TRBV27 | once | TGTGCCAGCAGTTCAAGACTAGCGGGAGGGCTTAGCACAGATACGCAGTATTTT | CASSSRLAGGLSTDTQYF
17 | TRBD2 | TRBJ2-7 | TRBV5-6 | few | TGTGCCAGCAGCTTGGTTTCGGCCGGCGGGAGGGCGACCGAGCAGTACTTC | CASSLVSAGGRATEQYF
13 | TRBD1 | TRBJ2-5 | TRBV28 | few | TGTGCCAGCAGTTGGACAGGGCTAGAGACCCAGTACTTC | CASSWTGLETQYF
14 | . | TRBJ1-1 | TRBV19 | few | TGTGCCAGTACTACACAGGGAAAGATCGCTGAAGCTTTCTTT | CASTTQGKIAEAFF
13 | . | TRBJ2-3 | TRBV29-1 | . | TGCAGCGTAGCGGTCGGGTTTAAAGATACGCAGTATTTT | CSVAVGFKDTQYF
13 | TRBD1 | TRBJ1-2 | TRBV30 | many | TGTGCCTGGAGTGAGCAGGGGGTCGTTGGCTACACCTTC | CAWSEQGVVGYTF
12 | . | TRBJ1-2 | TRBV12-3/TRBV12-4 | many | TGTGCCAGCAGTTCGACAGTGGGGGGCTACACCTTC | CASSSTVGGYTF
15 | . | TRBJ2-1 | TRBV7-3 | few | TGTGCCAGCAGCTCACAAAAGAGCTCCTACAATGAGCAGTTCTTC | CASSSQKSSYNEQFF
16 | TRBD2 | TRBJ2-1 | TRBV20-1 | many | TGCAGTGCTAGTGGGGTCGGCGCGGGAGTAAATTCTGAGCAGTTCTTC | CSASGVGAGVNSEQFF
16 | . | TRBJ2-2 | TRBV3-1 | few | TGTGCCAGCAGCCAAGATAATGGGGGAACCCCCGGGGAGCTGTTTTTT | CASSQDNGGTPGELFF
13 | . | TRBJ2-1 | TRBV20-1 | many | TGCAGTGCTAGAGATTTCCCCGGGATTTTGCAGTTCTTC | CSARDFPGILQFF
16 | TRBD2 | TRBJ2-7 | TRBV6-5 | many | TGTGCCAGCAGTTACGCACTAGCGGGAGGGCCCTACGAGCAGTACTTC | CASSYALAGGPYEQYF
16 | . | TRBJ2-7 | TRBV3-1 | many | TGTGCCAGCAGCCCCCTCCTGCCGGGATTGGCGAACGAGCAGTACTTC | CASSPLLPGLANEQYF
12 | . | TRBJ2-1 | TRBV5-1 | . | TGCGCCAGCAGCTGGGCGGCGGGTGAGCAGTTCTTC | CASSWAAGEQFF
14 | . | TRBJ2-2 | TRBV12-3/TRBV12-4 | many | TGTGCCAGCAGTTTCCGATCCCGCACCGGGGAGCTGTTTTTT | CASSFRSRTGELFF
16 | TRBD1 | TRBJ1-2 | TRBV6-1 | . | TGTGCCAGCAGCCCGGGACAGGGCACCACCTACTATGGCTACACCTTC | CASSPGQGTTYYGYTF